The 28 T cell receptor beta chains presented below share a single source sample, sequenced in a study of blood T cell repertoires in COVID-19. This table comes from immunoSEQ multiplex PCR, and its TCRdb copy is limited to in-frame clones, with some not included. The repertoire includes hundreds of thousands of clones, 85% of them detected once, and roughly 5.3% sits in the top ten. Input material: peripheral blood. The receptor set was obtained from a man in his fifties or sixties with active or convalescent COVID-19.

J is TRBJ1-4 and V is TRBV5-8; D perhaps matches TRBD1 (5 bases). Germline V lookup: CDR1 SGHTS, CDR2 YDEGEE. The CDR3 is 11 amino acids. The V end was cut by 0 bases, the J end by 12 bases, with 6 bases between. DNA for the CDR3: TGTGCCAGCAGCTTGGCGGGGGAACTGTTTTTT. Translating it yields CASSLAGELFF.

CDR3 DNA sequence: TGTGCCAGCAGTAACCGGGACAGGGGCAAAATGAACACTGAAGCTTTCTTT. Translating it yields CASSNRDRGKMNTEAFF. The V gene is TRBV6-2 or TRBV6-3, the J gene TRBJ1-1; TRBD1 agrees at 10 bases. The CDR3 runs 17 residues. Germline trimming cut 5 bases from V and 0 bases from J; bases unmatched to any gene: 9. Germline CDR1 is MNHEY and CDR2 is SVGEGT.

This clone has only a few counts. This sequence joins TRBV6-5 and TRBJ2-1; the match to TRBD1 covers 8 bases. Per germline, CDR1 MNHEY and CDR2 SVGAGI. Unmatched junction bases numbered 7, after V lost 0 bases and J lost 6 bases. The CDR3 loop spans 16 amino acids. The CDR3 bases are TGTGCCAGCAGTTACTCACTGGGCAGGGGGCGCAATGAGCAGTTCTTC. Its translation is CASSYSLGRGRNEQFF.

CDR3 amino acids: CASSLRFQGGEQYF. CDR3 sequence (DNA): TGTGCCAGCAGCCTTCGCTTTCAGGGGGGAGAGCAGTACTTC. V usage is TRBV27 and J usage is TRBJ2-7, with a possible D match to TRBD1 (7 bases). Germline V gene data show CDR1 as MNHEY and CDR2 as SMNVEV (reference sequence). Trimming shortened V by 6 bases and J by 7 bases, and 19 bases separated the two germline ends. The CDR3 runs 14 residues.

V usage is TRBV5-1 and J usage is TRBJ1-1, with TRBD1 as a possible D gene (6 bases). This CDR3 region has 15 residues. Germline CDR1 SGHRS, CDR2 YFSETQ. Trimming stripped 3 bases from V and 1 base from J, with 13 bases between. The CDR3 coding sequence is TGCGCCAGCAGCTCTGGACAGACCCAGAACACTGAAGCTTTCTTT. Encoded protein: CASSSGQTQNTEAFF.

This clone was seen a handful of times. V and J are TRBV7-8 and TRBJ1-1; 7 bases match TRBD1. Trimming took 3 bases from V and 0 from J; bases not matched to a gene: 4. CDR3 size: 15 residues. Germline lookup yields CDR1 SGHVS and CDR2 FQNEAQ. CDR3 sequence (DNA): TGTGCCAGCAGCTTGGCAGGGGGAATGAACACTGAAGCTTTCTTT. Protein product: CASSLAGGMNTEAFF.

The chain couples TRBV5-6 to TRBJ2-5; TRBD2 agrees at 11 bases. The CDR3 is 17 amino acids. Germline trimming cut 3 bases from V and 5 bases from J; bases unmatched to any gene: 12. Germline CDR1 SGHDT, CDR2 YYEEEE. CDR3 residues: CASSSPILAGVGETQYF. CDR3 sequence (DNA): TGTGCCAGCAGCTCGCCGATACTAGCGGGAGTGGGTGAGACCCAGTACTTC.

The chain joins TRBV2 to TRBJ2-2; 8 bases match TRBD1. The CDR3 totals 15 residues. After removal of 5 bases from V and 6 bases from J, the junction contained 8 bases not matched to a gene. Germline V gene data show CDR1 as SNHLY and CDR2 as FYNNEI. CDR3 sequence: CASSNGQGGPGELFF. In DNA, the CDR3 is TGTGCCAGCAGTAACGGACAGGGCGGACCCGGGGAGCTGTTTTTT.

This clone occurred once. The rearrangement links TRBV3-1 (or the pseudogene TRBV3-2) to TRBJ2-7; D call uncertain. V dropped 2 bases and J dropped 6 bases, with 8 bases sitting between them. Germline-derived CDR1 and CDR2 are LGHDT and YNNKEL (reference sequence). The CDR3 totals 12 residues. Here the CDR3 reads CASSQLGGEQYF. CDR3 coding DNA: TGTGCCAGCAGCCAACTCGGCGGCGAGCAGTACTTC.

The chain recombines TRBV28 with TRBJ1-5; D is unclear. CDR1 MDHEN and CDR2 SYDVKM come from the germline V gene. CDR3 length equals 13 residues. Between the trimmed V and J ends, which lost 2 bases and 7 bases, there was a span of 9 bases. CDR3 protein: CASSLEGFQPQHF. Here the CDR3 DNA reads TGTGCCAGCAGTTTAGAGGGATTCCAGCCCCAGCATTTT. Full variable domain (outside the CDR3, taken from reference TRBV28 and TRBJ1-5): DVKVTQSSRYLVKRTGEKVFLECVQDMDHENMFWYRQDPGLGLRLIYFSYDVKMKEKGDIPEGYSVSREKKERFSLILESASTNQTSMYLCASSLEGFQPQHFGDGTRLSIL.

This clone occurred a few times. V usage is TRBV27 and J usage is TRBJ2-1; TRBD2 aligns across 7 bases. V lost 2 bases, J lost 10 bases, and 2 bases stayed unmatched. The CDR3 extends over 12 amino acids. Germline CDR1 and CDR2: MNHEY and SMNVEV (reference sequence). The CDR3 sequence is CASSLERGEQFF. The DNA of the CDR3 is TGTGCCAGCAGTTTAGAGCGGGGCGAGCAGTTCTTC.

The CDR3 region is CASSESQGEQFF. CDR3 nucleotide sequence: TGTGCCAGCAGTGAAAGTCAGGGGGAGCAGTTCTTC. V and J are TRBV6-1 and TRBJ2-1; TRBD1 might be the D (6 bases). Trimming took 2 bases from V and 10 from J, leaving 9 bases between them. The germline V gene has CDR1 MNHNS and CDR2 SASEGT. This CDR3 has 12 amino acids.

The chain carries TRBV7-8 and TRBJ2-7; D perhaps matches TRBD1 (6 bases). Trimming pared 3 bases from V and 0 bases from J, leaving 15 bases between. There are 16 residues in the CDR3. Germline-derived CDR1 and CDR2 are SGHVS and FQNEAQ. The CDR3 DNA is TGTGCCAGCAGCTTGTTGAGGACAGTAGCCTCCTACGAGCAGTACTTC. Amino acid sequence: CASSLLRTVASYEQYF. Full variable domain (remainder filled in from reference TRBV7-8 and TRBJ2-7): GAGVSQSPRYKVAKRGQDVALRCDPISGHVSLFWYQQALGQGPEFLTYFQNEAQLDKSGLPSDRFFAERPEGSVSTLKIQRTQQEDSAVYLCASSLLRTVASYEQYFGPGTRLTVT.

This chain connects TRBV18 to TRBJ2-7, with 9 nucleotides matching TRBD1. Looked up from germline, CDR1 is KGHSH and CDR2 is LQKENI. V lost 3 bases, J lost 3 bases, and 9 bases stayed unmatched. There are 16 residues in the CDR3. DNA of the CDR3: TGTGCCAGCTCACCCACGACGGGACAGGGAGTCTACGAGCAGTACTTC. Its translation is CASSPTTGQGVYEQYF.

This chain connects TRBV2 to TRBJ1-2; D perhaps matches TRBD1 (6 bases). CDR1 is SNHLY and CDR2 is FYNNEI in the germline V gene. Trimming took 6 bases from V and 3 from J, leaving 8 bases between them. This CDR3 is built from 12 residues. The CDR3 nucleotides are TGTGCCAGCAGAGAGGGGGACTATGGCTACACCTTC. Its translation is CASREGDYGYTF.

The chain uses TRBV19 and TRBJ2-1, with TRBD2 matching over 12 bases. With 4 bases clipped from V and 6 bases from J, the junction kept 4 bases outside the gene matches. Germline V CDR1 and CDR2: LNHDA, SQIVND (reference sequence). CDR3 length: 15 amino acids. This CDR3 is CASSTSGRAGNEQFF. The CDR3 DNA follows: TGTGCCAGTAGTACTAGCGGGAGGGCCGGCAATGAGCAGTTCTTC.

This chain links TRBV4-1 with TRBJ1-3; weak D call: TRBD1 (5 bases). Trimming took off 2 bases at V and 1 base at J, with 15 bases between the two ends. Germline CDR1 and CDR2: MGHRA and YSYEKL. The CDR3 spans 17 residues. The CDR3 here is CASSQRGGIYSGNTIYF. The CDR3 DNA follows: TGCGCCAGCAGCCAAAGGGGTGGGATTTATTCTGGAAACACCATATATTTT.

The chain joins TRBV13 to TRBJ2-1, with 11 bases matching TRBD2. Germline CDR1 PRHDT, CDR2 FYEKMQ (reference sequence). J was trimmed by 6 bases and V by 1 base; bases with no gene match: 17. The CDR3 runs to 20 residues. The CDR3 loop is CASSLAVSFGTSGSANEQFF. Here the CDR3 DNA reads TGTGCCAGCAGCTTAGCCGTCTCTTTTGGTACTAGCGGGAGTGCCAATGAGCAGTTCTTC.

The rearrangement joins TRBV5-4 to TRBJ2-1; 8 nucleotides line up with TRBD2. The trim removed 3 bases at V and 6 bases at J, leaving 8 bases unmatched. The germline CDR1 and CDR2 sequences are SGHNT and YYREEE (reference sequence). The CDR3 is 15 residues long. DNA of the CDR3: TGTGCCAGCAGCTCCGAGCGGGAGAGGGGCAATGAGCAGTTCTTC. It specifies CASSSERERGNEQFF.

The V gene is TRBV5-1, the J gene TRBJ2-3, with TRBD2 matching over 9 bases. Per germline, CDR1 SGHRS and CDR2 YFSETQ. This CDR3 contains 17 residues. Losses at the gene ends were 0 bases for V and 2 bases for J; bases not matched to a gene: 7. In nucleotides, the CDR3 is TGCGCCAGCAGCTTGGCCGTCCTAGCGGGACTCACAGATACGCAGTATTTT. It is translated as CASSLAVLAGLTDTQYF. The full variable domain, in which reference TRBV5-1 and TRBJ2-3 provide the parts outside the CDR3, is KAGVTQTPRYLIKTRGQQVTLSCSPISGHRSVSWYQQTPGQGLQFLFEYFSETQRNKGNFPGRFSGRQFSNSRSEMNVSTLELGDSALYLCASSLAVLAGLTDTQYFGPGTRLTVL.

This sequence joins TRBV10-2 and TRBJ1-3; perhaps TRBD1 as D (5 bases). V was clipped by 7 bases and J by 3 bases, with 13 bases between them. CDR3 size: 14 residues. The germline V gene has CDR1 WSHSY and CDR2 SAAADI. The CDR3 DNA reads as TGCGCCAGCAATGGGTTGCAGGGTGGAAACACCATATATTTT. Its translation is CASNGLQGGNTIYF.

The rearrangement joins TRBV10-3 to TRBJ1-1; the D gene is possibly TRBD1 (6 bases). CDR3 length: 13 amino acids. The V end lost 10 bases, the J end lost 5 bases, and 17 bases lay between the germline ends. Germline CDR1 and CDR2: ENHRY and SYGVKD. The DNA for the CDR3 is TGTGCCAGCTCCCCGGGGCAGGGGACTGAAGCTTTCTTT. It is translated as CASSPGQGTEAFF.

The V and J genes are TRBV3-1 (or the pseudogene TRBV3-2) and TRBJ2-7; 10 nucleotides agree with TRBD1. CDR1 is LGHDT, CDR2 YNNKEL, per germline (reference sequence). The CDR3 extends over 14 amino acids. Trimming cost V 4 bases and J 4 bases; bases outside gene matches: 4. CDR3 sequence (DNA): TGTGCCAGCAGCCCGTGGGACAGGGGTTACGAGCAGTACTTC. Protein product: CASSPWDRGYEQYF.

This clone was seen only once. The rearrangement uses TRBV27 and TRBJ2-1; tentative D call: TRBD2 (6 bases). The germline V gene has CDR1 MNHEY and CDR2 SMNVEV (reference sequence). With 8 bases removed from V and 1 base from J, the gap between germline ends came to 18 bases. The CDR3 covers 16 residues. The CDR3 sequence is CASSLVSGVSYNEQFF. Here the CDR3 DNA reads TGTGCCAGCTCCCTAGTTTCGGGGGTATCCTACAATGAGCAGTTCTTC.

The V and J genes are TRBV5-8 and TRBJ2-1; D might be TRBD2 (6 bases). This CDR3 has 15 amino acids. The germline V and J ends were trimmed by 6 bases and 7 bases, with 20 bases remaining between them. CDR1 and CDR2 (germline): SGHTS, YDEGEE. CDR3 in DNA: TGTGCCAGCACCCAGGGCGGGATTCATAAGAATGAGCAGTTCTTC. Translation gives CASTQGGIHKNEQFF.

Worth noting for this clone: This specimen includes other DNA sequences encoding the same CDR3. The gene calls are TRBV28 and TRBJ2-1, with TRBD1 matching 8 bases. V trimming: 5 bases; J trimming: 4 bases; junction bases outside the gene matches: 7. Germline-derived CDR1 and CDR2 are MDHEN and SYDVKM. This CDR3 region has 15 residues. The CDR3 coding sequence is TGTGCCAGCAGTCCAGCAGGGGGCGGGTACAATGAGCAGTTCTTC. Translation: CASSPAGGGYNEQFF.

This clone was recorded once. The V call is TRBV15, the J call TRBJ1-1, with D possibly TRBD1 on 6 matching bases. Trimming stripped 1 base from V and 0 bases from J, with 9 bases between. Germline loops: CDR1 LNHNV, CDR2 YYDKDF (reference sequence). The CDR3 is 15 residues long. The CDR3 reads CATSRARGMNTEAFF. The CDR3 DNA reads TGTGCCACCAGCAGAGCGAGGGGGATGAACACTGAAGCTTTCTTT.

This clone appeared a few times. The sample has other DNA sequences that encode this CDR3 too. The chain carries TRBV18 and TRBJ2-3; 8 positions match TRBD1. There are 14 residues in the CDR3. Looked up from germline, CDR1 is KGHSH and CDR2 is LQKENI. V lost 3 bases and J lost 1; bases outside the gene matches: 0. The CDR3 is CASSPTGGTDTQYF. The CDR3 DNA reads TGTGCCAGCTCACCGACAGGGGGCACAGATACGCAGTATTTT. Based on the CDR3 plus reference TRBV18 and TRBJ2-3, the full variable domain is NAGVMQNPRHLVRRRGQEARLRCSPMKGHSHVYWYRQLPEEGLKFMVYLQKENIIDESGMPKERFSAEFPKEGPSILRIQQVVRGDSAAYFCASSPTGGTDTQYFGPGTRLTVL.